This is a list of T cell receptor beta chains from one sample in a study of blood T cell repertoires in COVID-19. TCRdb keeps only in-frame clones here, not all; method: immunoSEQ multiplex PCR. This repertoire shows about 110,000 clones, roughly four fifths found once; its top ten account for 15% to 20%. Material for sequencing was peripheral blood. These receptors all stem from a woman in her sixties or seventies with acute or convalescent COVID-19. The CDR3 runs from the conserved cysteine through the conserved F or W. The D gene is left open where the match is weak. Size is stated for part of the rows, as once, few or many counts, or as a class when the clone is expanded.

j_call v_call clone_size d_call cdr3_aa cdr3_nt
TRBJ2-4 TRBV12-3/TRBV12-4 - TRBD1 CASSSGGAFIQYF TGTGCCAGCAGTTCAGGGGGCGCATTCATTCAGTACTTC
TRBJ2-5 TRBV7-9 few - CASSLMGAAQETQYF TGTGCCAGCAGCTTGATGGGGGCCGCCCAAGAGACCCAGTACTTC
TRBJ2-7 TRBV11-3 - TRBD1 CASRDGTGRAEQYF TGTGCCAGCAGGGACGGGACAGGAAGAGCCGAGCAGTACTTC
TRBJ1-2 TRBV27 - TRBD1 CASSPPPGQTIYGYTF TGTGCCAGCAGCCCACCCCCGGGACAGACTATCTATGGCTACACCTTC
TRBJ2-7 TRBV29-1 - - CSVGAGRGDEQYF TGCAGCGTCGGGGCCGGCCGCGGGGACGAGCAGTACTTC
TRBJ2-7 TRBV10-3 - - CAISAQGEAYEQYF TGTGCCATCAGTGCACAAGGGGAGGCTTACGAGCAGTACTTC
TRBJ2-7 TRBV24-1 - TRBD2 CATSGGGPPYEQYF TGTGCCACCAGTGGGGGGGGACCGCCCTACGAGCAGTACTTC
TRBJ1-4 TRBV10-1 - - CASSVGTKSQKLFF TGCGCCAGCAGTGTGGGGACAAAAAGTCAAAAACTGTTTTTT
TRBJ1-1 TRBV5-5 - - CASSLAGGHVPEAFF TGTGCCAGCAGCTTGGCTGGCGGCCACGTACCTGAAGCTTTCTTT
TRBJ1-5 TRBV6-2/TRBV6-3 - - CASSSARGLASTQHF TGTGCCAGCAGTTCGGCCAGGGGCCTAGCCAGCACCCAGCATTTT